Sequencing of this T cell receptor beta chain was carried out in a study of blood T cell repertoires in COVID-19. Under the authors' procedure: Estimates of nucleated cell counts were drawn from the amplification of reference gene primers. Assay: immunoSEQ multiplex PCR; the TCRdb copy retains only in-frame clones and omits some. V, J and clone size derive from that table, while D and trimming were established from the DNA sequence. The profile shows a few hundred thousand clones, just under 90% of them singletons. The CDR3 sequence is 13 residues long. V lost 6 bases and J 10 bases, leaving 16 bases between the germline ends. This clone was observed a handful of times. Across fewer than 25 US areas, participants ranged in age from 18 to 89 years. Each recovered donor of Cohort 3 presented with two negative PCRs, clearance, or symptom resolution.

V gene TRBV12-3 or TRBV12-4 combines with J gene TRBJ2-1; D perhaps matches TRBD2 (6 bases). Sequenced input: PBMCs or T cells enriched from blood (not recorded which). The TCR was taken from a woman in her forties or fifties who had recovered from COVID-19. CDR3 residues: CASSLGLAREQFF. In DNA form, the CDR3 reads TGTGCCAGCAGCCTCGGGCTAGCGAGGGAGCAGTTCTTC.